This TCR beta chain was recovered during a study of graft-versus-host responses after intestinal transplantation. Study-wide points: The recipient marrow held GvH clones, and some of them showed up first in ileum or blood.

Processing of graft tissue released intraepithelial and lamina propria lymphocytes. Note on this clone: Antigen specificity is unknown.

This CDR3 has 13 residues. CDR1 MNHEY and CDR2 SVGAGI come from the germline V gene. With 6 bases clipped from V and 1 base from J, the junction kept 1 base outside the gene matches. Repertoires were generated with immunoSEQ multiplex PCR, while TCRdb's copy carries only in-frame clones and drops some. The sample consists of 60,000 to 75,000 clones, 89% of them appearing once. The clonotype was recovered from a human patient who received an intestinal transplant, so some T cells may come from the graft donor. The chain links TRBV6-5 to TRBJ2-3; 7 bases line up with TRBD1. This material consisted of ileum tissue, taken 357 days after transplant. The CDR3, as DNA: TGTGCCAGCAGCGGACAGGGCACAGATACGCAGTATTTT. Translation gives CASSGQGTDTQYF.